This TCR beta chain was identified in a study of cytomegalovirus exposure and HLA in healthy donors. Study context: The 130 or so validation repertoires, a later analysis reported, used the same platform as the approximately 670 repertoires from the first cohort.

Whole-study findings and limits: First-cohort TCR clusters were later found to tend to co-occur in the roughly 130 validation repertoires. The study designated 150 to 200 TCR beta chains cytomegalovirus-associated.

The donors were members of the validation cohort comprising over a hundred subjects, separate from the approximately 630-subject first cohort. This CDR3 has 13 amino acids. Germline values: CDR1 SGDLS, CDR2 YYNGEE. V was clipped by 4 bases and J by 3 bases, with 10 bases between them. Sequencing was performed with immunoSEQ multiplex PCR; in TCRdb, only in-frame clones are kept and a portion is missing. The data hold approximately 200,000 clones, with roughly 80% observed a single time. As to this clone: Its target is unknown.

Sequenced input: PBMCs. The genes are TRBV9 and TRBJ1-1; D gene uncertain. This TCR came from a man younger than 35 in good health and CMV-seropositive. The CDR3 is CASSFAPDTEAFF. The CDR3 coding sequence is TGTGCCAGCAGCTTTGCCCCGGACACTGAAGCTTTCTTT.